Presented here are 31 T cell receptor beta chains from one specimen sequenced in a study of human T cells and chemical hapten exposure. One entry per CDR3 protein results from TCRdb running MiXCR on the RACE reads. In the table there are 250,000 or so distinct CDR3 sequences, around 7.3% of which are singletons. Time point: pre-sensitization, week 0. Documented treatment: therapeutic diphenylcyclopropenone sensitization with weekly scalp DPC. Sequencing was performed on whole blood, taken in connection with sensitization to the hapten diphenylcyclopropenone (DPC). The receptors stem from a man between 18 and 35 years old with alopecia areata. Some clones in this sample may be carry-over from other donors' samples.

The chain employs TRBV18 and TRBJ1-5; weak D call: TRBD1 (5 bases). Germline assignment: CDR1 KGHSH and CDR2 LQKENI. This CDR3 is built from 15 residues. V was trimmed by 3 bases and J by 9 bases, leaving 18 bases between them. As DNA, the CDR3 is TGTGCCAGCTCACCTGGGGAATTGAGAGGGGCGCCCCAGCATTTT. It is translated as CASSPGELRGAPQHF.

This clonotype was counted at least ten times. The chain's CDR3 is CASSSGLADEQFF. The CDR3 DNA is TGTGCCAGCAGCTCGGGACTAGCGGATGAGCAGTTCTTC. The rearrangement joins TRBV7-3 to TRBJ2-1; 11 bases line up with TRBD2. The V and J ends lost 4 bases and 8 bases, in that order; junction bases with no gene match: 1. Germline CDR1 and CDR2: SGHTA and FQGTGA. CDR3 length: 13 residues. Drawing the rest from reference TRBV7-3 and TRBJ2-1, the complete variable domain is GAGVSQTPSNKVTEKGKYVELRCDPISGHTALYWYRQSLGQGPEFLIYFQGTGAADDSGLPNDRFFAVRPEGSVSTLKIQRTERGDSAVYLCASSSGLADEQFFGPGTRLTVL.

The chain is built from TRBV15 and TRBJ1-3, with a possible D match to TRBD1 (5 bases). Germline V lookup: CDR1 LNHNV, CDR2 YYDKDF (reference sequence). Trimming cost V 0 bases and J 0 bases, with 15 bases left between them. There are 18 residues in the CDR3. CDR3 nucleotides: TGTGCCACCAGCAGAGATTACGGGACTGATTTCTCTGGAAACACCATATATTTT. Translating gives CATSRDYGTDFSGNTIYF.

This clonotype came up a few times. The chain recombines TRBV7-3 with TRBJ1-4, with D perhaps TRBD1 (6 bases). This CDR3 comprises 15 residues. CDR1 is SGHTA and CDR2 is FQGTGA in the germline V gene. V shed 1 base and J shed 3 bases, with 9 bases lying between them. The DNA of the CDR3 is TGTGCCAGCAGCTTAATGGGGGCCCCTAATGAAAAACTGTTTTTT. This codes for CASSLMGAPNEKLFF.

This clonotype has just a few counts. The CDR3 reads CASSTGGAPLYEQYF. Written as DNA, the CDR3 is TGTGCCAGCAGCACTGGGGGGGCCCCTCTGTACGAGCAGTACTTC. The chain links TRBV9 to TRBJ2-7; tentatively, D is TRBD2 (7 bases). V was shortened by 4 bases and J by 4 bases, with 18 bases between the two germline ends. The germline V gene has CDR1 SGDLS and CDR2 YYNGEE. The CDR3 is 15 amino acids.

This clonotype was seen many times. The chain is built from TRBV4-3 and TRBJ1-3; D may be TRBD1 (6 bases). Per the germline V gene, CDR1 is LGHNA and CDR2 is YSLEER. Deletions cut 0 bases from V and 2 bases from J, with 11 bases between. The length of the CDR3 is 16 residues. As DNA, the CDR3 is TGCGCCAGCAGCCAAGATCTCCCAGGGGCTGGAAACACCATATATTTT. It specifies CASSQDLPGAGNTIYF.

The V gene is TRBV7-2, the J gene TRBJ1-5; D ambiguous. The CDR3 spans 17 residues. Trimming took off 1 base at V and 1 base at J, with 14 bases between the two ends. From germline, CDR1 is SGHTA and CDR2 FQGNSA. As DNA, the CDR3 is TGTGCCAGCAGCTTAGTTGGTTTACGAGGCAGCAATCAGCCCCAGCATTTT. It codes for CASSLVGLRGSNQPQHF.

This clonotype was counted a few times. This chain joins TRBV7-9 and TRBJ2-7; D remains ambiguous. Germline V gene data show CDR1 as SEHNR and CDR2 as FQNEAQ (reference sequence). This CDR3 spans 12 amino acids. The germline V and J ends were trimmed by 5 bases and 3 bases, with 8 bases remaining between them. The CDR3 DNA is TGTGCCAGCAGCCCGTATTACTACGAGCAGTACTTC. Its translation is CASSPYYYEQYF.

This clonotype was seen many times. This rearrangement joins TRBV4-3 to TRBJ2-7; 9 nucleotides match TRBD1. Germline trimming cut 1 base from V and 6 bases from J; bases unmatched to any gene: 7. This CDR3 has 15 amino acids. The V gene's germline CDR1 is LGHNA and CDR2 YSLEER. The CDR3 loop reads CASSQGVGQGSEQYF. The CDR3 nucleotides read TGCGCCAGCAGCCAAGGAGTGGGACAGGGCTCCGAGCAGTACTTC.

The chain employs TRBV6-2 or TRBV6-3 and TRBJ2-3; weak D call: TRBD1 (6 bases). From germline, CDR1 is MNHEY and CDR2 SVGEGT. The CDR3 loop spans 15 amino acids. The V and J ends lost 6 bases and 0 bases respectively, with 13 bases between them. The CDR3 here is CASRKDRISTDTQYF. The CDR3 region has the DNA TGTGCCAGCAGGAAGGACAGAATTAGCACAGATACGCAGTATTTT.

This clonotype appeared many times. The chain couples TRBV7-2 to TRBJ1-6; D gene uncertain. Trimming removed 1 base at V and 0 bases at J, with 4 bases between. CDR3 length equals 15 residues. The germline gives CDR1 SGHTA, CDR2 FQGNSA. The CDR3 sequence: CASSLGSSYNSPLHF. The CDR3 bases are TGTGCCAGCAGCTTAGGGAGCTCCTATAATTCACCCCTCCACTTT.

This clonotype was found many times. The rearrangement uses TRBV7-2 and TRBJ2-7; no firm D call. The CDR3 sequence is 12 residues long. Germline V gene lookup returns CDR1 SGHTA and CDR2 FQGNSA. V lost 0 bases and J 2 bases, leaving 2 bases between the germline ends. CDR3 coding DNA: TGTGCCAGCAGCTTAGCTGCCTACGAGCAGTACTTC. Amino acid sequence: CASSLAAYEQYF.

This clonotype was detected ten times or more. The CDR3 DNA reads as TGTGCCAGCAGCCCAAGGAGGGGGCTCGGGGTAGATACGCAGTATTTT. The encoded protein is CASSPRRGLGVDTQYF. The gene calls are TRBV5-4 and TRBJ2-3, with a possible D match to TRBD1 (7 bases). V gave up 4 bases and J gave up 5 bases, with 20 bases separating them. The CDR3 has 16 amino acids. CDR1 and CDR2 (germline): SGHNT, YYREEE (reference sequence).

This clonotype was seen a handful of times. The CDR3 region is CASSDGQVWGQPQHF. The CDR3, as DNA: TGTGCCAGCAGCGACGGACAGGTGTGGGGTCAGCCCCAGCATTTT. The chain couples TRBV5-5 to TRBJ1-5, with 7 bases fitting TRBD1. In germline, CDR1 is SGHKS, CDR2 YYEKEE (reference sequence). CDR3 length: 15 residues. V was clipped by 4 bases and J by 6 bases; unmatched bases: 10.

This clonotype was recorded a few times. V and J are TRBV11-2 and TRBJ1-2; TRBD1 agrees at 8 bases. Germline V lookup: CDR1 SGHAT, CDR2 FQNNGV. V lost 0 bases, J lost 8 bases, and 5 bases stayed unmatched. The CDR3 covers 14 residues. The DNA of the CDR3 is TGTGCCAGCAGCTTAGATCAGGGGGCGGGCGGCTACACCTTC. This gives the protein CASSLDQGAGGYTF.

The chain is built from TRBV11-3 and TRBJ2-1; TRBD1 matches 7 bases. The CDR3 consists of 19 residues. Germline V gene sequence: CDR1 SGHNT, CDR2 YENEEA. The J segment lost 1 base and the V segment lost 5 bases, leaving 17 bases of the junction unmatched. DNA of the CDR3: TGTGCCAGCAGCCCCTCTCCCTGGACAGGCGGTGGGTCCTACAATGAGCAGTTCTTC. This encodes CASSPSPWTGGGSYNEQFF.

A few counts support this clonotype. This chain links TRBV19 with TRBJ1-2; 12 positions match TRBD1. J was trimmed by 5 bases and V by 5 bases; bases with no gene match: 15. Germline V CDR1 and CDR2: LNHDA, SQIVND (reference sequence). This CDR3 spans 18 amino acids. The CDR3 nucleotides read TGTGCCAGTAGTCCCCGGGACAGGGGGCGAAATCTTAAATATGGCTACACCTTC. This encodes CASSPRDRGRNLKYGYTF. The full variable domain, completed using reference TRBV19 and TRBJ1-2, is DGGITQSPKYLFRKEGQNVTLSCEQNLNHDAMYWYRQDPGQGLRLIYYSQIVNDFQKGDIAEGYSVSREKKESFPLTVTSAQKNPTAFYLCASSPRDRGRNLKYGYTFGSGTRLTVV.

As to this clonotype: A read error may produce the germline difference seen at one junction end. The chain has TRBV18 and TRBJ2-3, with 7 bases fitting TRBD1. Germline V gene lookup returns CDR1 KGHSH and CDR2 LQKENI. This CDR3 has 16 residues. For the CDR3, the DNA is TGTGTCAGCTCACAACGGACAGGACAGCGCACAGATACGCAGTATTTT. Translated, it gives CVSSQRTGQRTDTQYF.

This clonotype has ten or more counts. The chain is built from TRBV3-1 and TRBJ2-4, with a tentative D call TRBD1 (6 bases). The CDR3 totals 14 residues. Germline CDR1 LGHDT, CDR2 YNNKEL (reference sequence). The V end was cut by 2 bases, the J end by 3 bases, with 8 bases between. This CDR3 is CASSQQQGKNIQYF. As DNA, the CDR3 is TGTGCCAGCAGCCAACAACAGGGCAAAAACATTCAGTACTTC.

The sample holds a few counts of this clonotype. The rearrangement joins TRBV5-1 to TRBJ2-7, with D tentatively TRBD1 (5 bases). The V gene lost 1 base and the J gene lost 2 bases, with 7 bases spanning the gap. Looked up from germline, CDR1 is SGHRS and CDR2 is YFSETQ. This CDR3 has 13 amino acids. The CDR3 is CASSLRTPYEQYF. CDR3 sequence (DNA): TGCGCCAGCAGCTTGCGGACACCCTACGAGCAGTACTTC.

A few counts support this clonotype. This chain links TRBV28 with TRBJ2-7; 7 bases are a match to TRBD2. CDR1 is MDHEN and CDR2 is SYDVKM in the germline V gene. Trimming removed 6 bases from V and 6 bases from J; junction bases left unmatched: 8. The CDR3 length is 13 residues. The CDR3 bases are TGTGCCAGCAGCCCCGGGACTAATGCCGAGCAGTACTTC. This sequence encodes CASSPGTNAEQYF.

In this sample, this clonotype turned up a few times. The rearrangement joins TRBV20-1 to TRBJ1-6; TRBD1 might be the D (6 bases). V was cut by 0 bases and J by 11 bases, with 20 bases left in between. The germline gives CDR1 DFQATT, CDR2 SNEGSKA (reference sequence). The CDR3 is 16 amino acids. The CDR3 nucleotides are TGCAGTGCTAGAGATCTGTCACGGACAGTAAGCCCACCCCTCCACTTT. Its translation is CSARDLSRTVSPPLHF.

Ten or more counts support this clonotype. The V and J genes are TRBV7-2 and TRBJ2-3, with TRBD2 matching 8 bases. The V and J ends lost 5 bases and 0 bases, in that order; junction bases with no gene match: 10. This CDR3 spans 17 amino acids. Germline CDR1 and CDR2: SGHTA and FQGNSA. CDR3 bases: TGTGCCAGCAGCCCCCGGGTAGCGGGGTCTAGCACAGATACGCAGTATTTT. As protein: CASSPRVAGSSTDTQYF.

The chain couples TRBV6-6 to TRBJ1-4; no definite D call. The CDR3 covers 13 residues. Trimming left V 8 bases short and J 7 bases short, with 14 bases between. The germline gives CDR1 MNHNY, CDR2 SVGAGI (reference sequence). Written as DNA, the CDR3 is TGTGCCAGCTTTGTAGGGATCGGTGAAAAACTGTTTTTT. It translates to CASFVGIGEKLFF.

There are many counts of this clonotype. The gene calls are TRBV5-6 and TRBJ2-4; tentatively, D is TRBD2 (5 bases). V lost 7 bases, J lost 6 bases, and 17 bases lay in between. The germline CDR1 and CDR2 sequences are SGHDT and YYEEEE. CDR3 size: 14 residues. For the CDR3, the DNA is TGTGCCAGCTACATTTCCGGGATCGGAAACATTCAGTACTTC. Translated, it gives CASYISGIGNIQYF.

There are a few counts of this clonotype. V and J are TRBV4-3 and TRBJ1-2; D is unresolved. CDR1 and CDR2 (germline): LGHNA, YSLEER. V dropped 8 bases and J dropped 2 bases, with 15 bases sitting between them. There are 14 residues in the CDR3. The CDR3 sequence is CASSTQLGNYGYTF. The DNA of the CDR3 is TGCGCCAGCTCCACACAGTTGGGGAACTATGGCTACACCTTC.

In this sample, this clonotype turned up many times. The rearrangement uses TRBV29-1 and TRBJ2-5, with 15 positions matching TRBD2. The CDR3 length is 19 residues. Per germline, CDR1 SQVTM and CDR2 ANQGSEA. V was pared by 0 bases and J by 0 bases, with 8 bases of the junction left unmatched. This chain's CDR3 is CSVEDPTGLAGGYQETQYF. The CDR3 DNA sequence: TGCAGCGTTGAAGATCCCACGGGACTAGCGGGGGGTTACCAAGAGACCCAGTACTTC.

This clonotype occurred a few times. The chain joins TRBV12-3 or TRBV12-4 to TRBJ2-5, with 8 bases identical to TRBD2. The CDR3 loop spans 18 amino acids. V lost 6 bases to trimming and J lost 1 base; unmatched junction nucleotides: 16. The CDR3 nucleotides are TGTGCCAGCAGCCGAGGTCGGGCGGGGGGCTCCTTCCAAGAGACCCAGTACTTC. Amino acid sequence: CASSRGRAGGSFQETQYF.

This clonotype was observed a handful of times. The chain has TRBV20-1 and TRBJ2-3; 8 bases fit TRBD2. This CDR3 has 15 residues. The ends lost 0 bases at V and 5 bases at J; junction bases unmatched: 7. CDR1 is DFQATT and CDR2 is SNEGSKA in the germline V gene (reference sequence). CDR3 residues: CSARDPGLVGDTQYF. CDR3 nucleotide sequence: TGCAGTGCTAGAGACCCGGGACTAGTCGGAGATACGCAGTATTTT.

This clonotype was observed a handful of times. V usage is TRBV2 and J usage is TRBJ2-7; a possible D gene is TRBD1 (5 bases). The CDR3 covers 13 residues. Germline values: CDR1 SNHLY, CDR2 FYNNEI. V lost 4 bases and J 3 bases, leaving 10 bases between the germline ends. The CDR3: CASSVVRVYEQYF. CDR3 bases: TGTGCCAGCAGTGTCGTCAGGGTCTACGAGCAGTACTTC.

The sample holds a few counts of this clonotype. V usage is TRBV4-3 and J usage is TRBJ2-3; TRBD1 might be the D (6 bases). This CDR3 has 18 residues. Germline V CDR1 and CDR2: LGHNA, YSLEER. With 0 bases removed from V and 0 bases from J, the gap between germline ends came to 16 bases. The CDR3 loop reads CASSQDRTGKGSTDTQYF. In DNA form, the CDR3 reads TGCGCCAGCAGCCAAGATCGTACAGGGAAGGGTAGCACAGATACGCAGTATTTT.